A single sample gave rise to the 28 T cell receptor beta chains below, sequenced in a study of T cells after yellow fever vaccination. TCRdb redid the calling of the 5' RACE reads with MiXCR, one entry per CDR3 protein. Among roughly 250,000 distinct CDR3 sequences listed, over 10% were seen once. The source was CD4+ T cells sorted from PBMCs, collected 45 days after the yellow fever booster vaccination. Source of these receptors: a man aged 25 to 40 who received the YFV17D yellow fever vaccine.

The CDR3 coding sequence is TGCGCCAGCAGCCAAGATCGGGACAGCCACGAGCAGTACTTC. Its protein product is CASSQDRDSHEQYF. The chain couples TRBV4-3 to TRBJ2-7; 7 bases match TRBD1. CDR1 is LGHNA and CDR2 is YSLEER in the germline V gene. There are 14 residues in the CDR3. With 0 bases clipped from V and 5 bases from J, the junction kept 4 bases outside the gene matches.

The rearrangement links TRBV6-5 to TRBJ2-3; tentative D call: TRBD1 (6 bases). Germline-derived CDR1 and CDR2 are MNHEY and SVGAGI. The CDR3 has 13 residues. V was clipped by 0 bases and J by 7 bases, with 8 bases between them. The CDR3 nucleotides are TGTGCCAGCAGTTACTCCACAGGGAATACGCAGTATTTT. Its translation: CASSYSTGNTQYF.

This clonotype was counted only a few times. The V call is TRBV27, the J call TRBJ2-7; no definite D call. The germline gives CDR1 MNHEY, CDR2 SMNVEV (reference sequence). V dropped 2 bases and J dropped 1 base, with 9 bases sitting between them. CDR3 length: 14 residues. The CDR3: CASSLEVGSYEQYF. CDR3 in DNA: TGTGCCAGCAGTTTAGAGGTCGGGTCCTACGAGCAGTACTTC.

This clonotype was observed a handful of times. This chain uses TRBV4-3 with TRBJ2-1, with no clear D. The CDR3 is made up of 18 amino acids. V was shortened by 3 bases and J by 0 bases, with 18 bases between the two germline ends. Germline CDR1 is LGHNA and CDR2 is YSLEER. The CDR3 region is CASSQSGWSVSSYNEQFF. CDR3 nucleotide sequence: TGCGCCAGCAGCCAGAGTGGGTGGAGCGTGAGCTCCTACAATGAGCAGTTCTTC.

The J gene is TRBJ2-6, the V gene TRBV5-4; a weak D match, TRBD1 (6 bases). Germline V gene sequence: CDR1 SGHNT, CDR2 YYREEE (reference sequence). CDR3 length: 17 amino acids. V shed 1 base and J shed 2 bases, with 13 bases lying between them. The CDR3 sequence: CASSLHRTGTGANVLTF. The CDR3 DNA reads TGTGCCAGCAGCTTGCACCGTACAGGGACTGGGGCCAACGTCCTGACTTTC.

V usage is TRBV15 and J usage is TRBJ2-7; D is possibly TRBD2 (6 bases). Trimming shortened V by 3 bases and J by 0 bases, and 9 bases separated the two germline ends. The germline gives CDR1 LNHNV, CDR2 YYDKDF (reference sequence). CDR3 length: 14 amino acids. The CDR3 DNA sequence: TGTGCCACCAGCAGTTTCGGGAGCTCCTACGAGCAGTACTTC. It specifies CATSSFGSSYEQYF.

The genes are TRBV27 and TRBJ2-2; the match to TRBD2 covers 14 bases. The germline gives CDR1 MNHEY, CDR2 SMNVEV (reference sequence). CDR3 length: 19 amino acids. V lost 6 bases to trimming and J lost 1 base; unmatched junction nucleotides: 10. The CDR3 protein is CASSRLAGGGIGNTGELFF. The CDR3 nucleotides read TGTGCCAGCAGCCGACTAGCGGGAGGGGGCATCGGGAACACCGGGGAGCTGTTTTTT.

This clonotype has more than one count but fewer than ten. V is TRBV27 and J is TRBJ1-1, with 9 bases matching TRBD1. The CDR3 consists of 16 residues. Unmatched junction bases numbered 9, after V lost 1 base and J lost 6 bases. CDR1 MNHEY and CDR2 SMNVEV come from the germline V gene (reference sequence). The CDR3 sequence is CASSLWFRTGAPEAFF. CDR3 nucleotide sequence: TGTGCCAGCAGTTTATGGTTTAGGACAGGGGCCCCTGAAGCTTTCTTT.

This clonotype has at least ten counts. The J gene is TRBJ2-3, the V gene TRBV5-1, with 13 bases lining up with TRBD2. In germline, CDR1 is SGHRS, CDR2 YFSETQ. The CDR3 runs 16 residues. J was trimmed by 4 bases and V by 2 bases; bases with no gene match: 4. This chain's CDR3 is CASSFTLAGGADTQYF. In DNA form, the CDR3 reads TGCGCCAGCAGCTTCACACTAGCGGGAGGGGCAGATACGCAGTATTTT.

This chain links TRBV5-1 with TRBJ2-3; D is uncertain. This CDR3 is built from 14 residues. Per the germline V gene, CDR1 is SGHRS and CDR2 is YFSETQ. Trimming took off 1 base at V and 4 bases at J, with 10 bases between the two ends. The CDR3 is CASSLTPWADTQYF. The CDR3, as DNA: TGCGCCAGCAGCTTGACCCCATGGGCAGATACGCAGTATTTT.

The chain recombines TRBV27 with TRBJ2-3; D possibly corresponds to TRBD1 (6 bases). Germline loops: CDR1 MNHEY, CDR2 SMNVEV (reference sequence). V lost 5 bases and J lost 3, with 12 bases in between. CDR3 length equals 14 residues. The CDR3 DNA follows: TGTGCCAGCAGTAGAGCAGGGGAAACAGATACGCAGTATTTT. As protein: CASSRAGETDTQYF.

This clonotype was counted between two and nine times. The V call is TRBV11-3, the J call TRBJ2-3; TRBD1 or TRBD2 may be the D gene (5 bases each). Per the germline V gene, CDR1 is SGHNT and CDR2 is YENEEA. The CDR3 sequence is 13 residues long. Trimming cost V 8 bases and J 5 bases, with 14 bases left between them. The CDR3 is CASGSNRGDTQYF. The CDR3, as DNA: TGTGCCAGCGGGAGCAATAGGGGAGATACGCAGTATTTT.

This clonotype was observed a handful of times. The chain uses TRBV4-2 and TRBJ2-7, with D unclear. The CDR3 runs to 16 residues. V dropped 0 bases and J dropped 1 base, with 13 bases sitting between them. Germline loops: CDR1 LGHNA, CDR2 YNFKEQ. This chain's CDR3 is CASSQDSGSRSYEQYF. CDR3 coding DNA: TGTGCCAGCAGCCAAGACTCGGGTTCCAGGTCCTACGAGCAGTACTTC.

The chain uses TRBV27 and TRBJ2-3; D gene unclear. CDR3 length: 10 amino acids. V was cut by 8 bases and J by 2 bases, with 2 bases left in between. Germline V lookup: CDR1 MNHEY, CDR2 SMNVEV (reference sequence). The CDR3 protein is CASVTDTQYF. CDR3 DNA sequence: TGTGCCAGCGTCACAGATACGCAGTATTTT.

This clonotype was picked up a small number of times. This chain connects TRBV2 to TRBJ2-7; perhaps TRBD1 as D (6 bases). The ends were cut back, 7 bases at V and 7 bases at J, with 8 bases in the middle. The V gene's germline CDR1 is SNHLY and CDR2 FYNNEI. CDR3 length: 10 residues. The CDR3 region is CASKGGEQYF. In nucleotides, the CDR3 is TGTGCCAGCAAAGGGGGTGAGCAGTACTTC.

This rearrangement joins TRBV12-3 or TRBV12-4 to TRBJ2-3; 9 bases align to TRBD2. V trimming: 6 bases; J trimming: 3 bases; junction bases outside the gene matches: 7. This CDR3 comprises 15 residues. CDR3 residues: CASSPSGRRTDTQYF. For the CDR3, the DNA is TGTGCCAGCAGCCCCAGCGGGAGGAGGACAGATACGCAGTATTTT.

The chain employs TRBV7-6 and TRBJ1-5; D is unresolved. Trimming removed 2 bases from V and 6 bases from J, with 8 bases in between. The CDR3 length is 13 residues. Looked up from germline, CDR1 is SGHVS and CDR2 is FNYEAQ. The CDR3 reads CASSLSPAQPQHF. The CDR3 bases are TGTGCCAGCAGCTTAAGTCCCGCTCAGCCCCAGCATTTT.

This clonotype was detected ten times or more. The V gene is TRBV7-6, the J gene TRBJ2-7, with D tentatively TRBD1 (7 bases). With 1 base removed from V and 2 bases from J, the gap between germline ends came to 15 bases. Germline V gene sequence: CDR1 SGHVS, CDR2 FNYEAQ. This CDR3 has 16 residues. The CDR3 region has the DNA TGTGCCAGCAGCTTAGGGGGGGCAGGGGGAGCCTACGAGCAGTACTTC. Its translation: CASSLGGAGGAYEQYF.

The chain couples TRBV28 to TRBJ2-3; D is ambiguous. The germline CDR1 and CDR2 sequences are MDHEN and SYDVKM. This CDR3 region has 14 residues. The ends were cut back, 0 bases at V and 4 bases at J, with 8 bases in the middle. In DNA, the CDR3 is TGTGCCAGCAGTTTATGGGATTCCCCAGATACGCAGTATTTT. This codes for CASSLWDSPDTQYF.

The table lists this clonotype with many counts. The chain carries TRBV12-3 or TRBV12-4 and TRBJ2-3, with 11 bases aligning to TRBD2. The CDR3 runs to 15 residues. The V segment lost 1 base and the J segment 3 bases; nucleotides outside the gene matches: 0. As DNA, the CDR3 is TGTGCCAGCAGTTTAGGACTAGCGGGGACAGATACGCAGTATTTT. Amino acids: CASSLGLAGTDTQYF.

This clonotype was found a few times. This chain uses TRBV20-1 with TRBJ1-1; D call uncertain. Per germline, CDR1 DFQATT and CDR2 SNEGSKA (reference sequence). The CDR3 is 15 amino acids. The V end was cut by 1 base, the J end by 3 bases, with 15 bases between. CDR3 amino acids: CSARVSAQRYTEAFF. Written as DNA, the CDR3 is TGCAGTGCTAGAGTCAGCGCCCAACGGTACACTGAAGCTTTCTTT.

This clonotype was recorded at least ten times. The V and J genes are TRBV5-1 and TRBJ2-1; TRBD1 matches at 7 bases. CDR3 length: 14 residues. Per the germline V gene, CDR1 is SGHRS and CDR2 is YFSETQ. With 1 base clipped from V and 2 bases from J, the junction kept 0 bases outside the gene matches. CDR3 protein: CASSLQGAYNEQFF. The CDR3 DNA reads as TGCGCCAGCAGCTTGCAGGGGGCCTACAATGAGCAGTTCTTC.

This clonotype was picked up a small number of times. J is TRBJ1-4 and V is TRBV30; 7 bases are a match to TRBD1. Germline trimming cut 2 bases from V and 3 bases from J; bases unmatched to any gene: 6. CDR1 GTSNPN and CDR2 SVGIG come from the germline V gene (reference sequence). The CDR3 is made up of 15 amino acids. CDR3 loop: CAWSHGTVANEKLFF. The CDR3 DNA reads as TGTGCCTGGAGTCACGGGACAGTAGCTAATGAAAAACTGTTTTTT.

The chain recombines TRBV24-1 with TRBJ2-1, with D possibly matching TRBD2 (5 bases). This CDR3 is built from 17 residues. Germline V CDR1 and CDR2: KGHDR, SFDVKD. The V and J ends lost 3 bases and 4 bases respectively, with 18 bases between them. This CDR3 reads CATSDPGREALYNEQFF. CDR3 nucleotides: TGTGCCACCAGTGATCCCGGCCGGGAAGCCCTGTACAATGAGCAGTTCTTC.

A remark on this clonotype: Relative to the germline gene, one junction end is altered; a read error may explain this. V usage is TRBV5-4 and J usage is TRBJ2-1, with D unresolved. The CDR3 extends over 12 amino acids. CDR1 is SGHNT, CDR2 YYREEE, per germline (reference sequence). The DNA of the CDR3 is TGTGCCTGCAGCATGCAGGTCAATGAGCAGTTCTTC. Protein product: CACSMQVNEQFF. Based on the CDR3 plus reference TRBV5-4 and TRBJ2-1, the full variable domain is ETGVTQSPTHLIKTRGQQVTLRCSSQSGHNTVSWYQQALGQGPQFIFQYYREEENGRGNFPPRFSGLQFPNYSSELNVNALELDDSALYLCACSMQVNEQFFGPGTRLTVL.

This sequence joins TRBV20-1 and TRBJ2-1; TRBD2 matches at 7 bases. Looked up from germline, CDR1 is DFQATT and CDR2 is SNEGSKA (reference sequence). The CDR3 runs to 14 residues. V shed 1 base and J 14 bases; nucleotides not matched to a gene: 14. This CDR3 reads CSARGDGSGPGKFF. The DNA of the CDR3 is TGCAGTGCTAGAGGCGATGGTAGCGGGCCCGGGAAGTTCTTC.

The rearrangement uses TRBV7-2 and TRBJ2-5; D gene ambiguous. Germline V gene sequence: CDR1 SGHTA, CDR2 FQGNSA. The V end lost 5 bases, the J end lost 0 bases, and 7 bases lay between the germline ends. The CDR3 has 13 residues. Here the CDR3 DNA reads TGTGCCAGCAGCCCAGACAACCAAGAGACCCAGTACTTC. Amino acid sequence: CASSPDNQETQYF. The variable domain in full, completed from reference TRBV7-2 and TRBJ2-5, reads GAGVSQSPSNKVTEKGKDVELRCDPISGHTALYWYRQSLGQGLEFLIYFQGNSAPDKSGLPSDRFSAERTGGSVSTLTIQRTQQEDSAVYLCASSPDNQETQYFGPGTRLLVL.

The CDR3 DNA reads TGCGCCAGCAGCCAAGTCTGGTCAGGGCTGCTCGGGGCATTCCACGAGACCCAGTACTTC. It translates to CASSQVWSGLLGAFHETQYF. The chain combines TRBV5-1 with TRBJ2-5, with D perhaps given as TRBD1 or TRBD2 (5 bases each). The V and J ends lost 4 bases and 5 bases respectively, with 33 bases between them. This CDR3 is 20 amino acids long. CDR1 SGHRS and CDR2 YFSETQ come from the germline V gene. Drawing the rest from reference TRBV5-1 and TRBJ2-5, the complete variable domain is KAGVTQTPRYLIKTRGQQVTLSCSPISGHRSVSWYQQTPGQGLQFLFEYFSETQRNKGNFPGRFSGRQFSNSRSEMNVSTLELGDSALYLCASSQVWSGLLGAFHETQYFGPGTRLLVL.